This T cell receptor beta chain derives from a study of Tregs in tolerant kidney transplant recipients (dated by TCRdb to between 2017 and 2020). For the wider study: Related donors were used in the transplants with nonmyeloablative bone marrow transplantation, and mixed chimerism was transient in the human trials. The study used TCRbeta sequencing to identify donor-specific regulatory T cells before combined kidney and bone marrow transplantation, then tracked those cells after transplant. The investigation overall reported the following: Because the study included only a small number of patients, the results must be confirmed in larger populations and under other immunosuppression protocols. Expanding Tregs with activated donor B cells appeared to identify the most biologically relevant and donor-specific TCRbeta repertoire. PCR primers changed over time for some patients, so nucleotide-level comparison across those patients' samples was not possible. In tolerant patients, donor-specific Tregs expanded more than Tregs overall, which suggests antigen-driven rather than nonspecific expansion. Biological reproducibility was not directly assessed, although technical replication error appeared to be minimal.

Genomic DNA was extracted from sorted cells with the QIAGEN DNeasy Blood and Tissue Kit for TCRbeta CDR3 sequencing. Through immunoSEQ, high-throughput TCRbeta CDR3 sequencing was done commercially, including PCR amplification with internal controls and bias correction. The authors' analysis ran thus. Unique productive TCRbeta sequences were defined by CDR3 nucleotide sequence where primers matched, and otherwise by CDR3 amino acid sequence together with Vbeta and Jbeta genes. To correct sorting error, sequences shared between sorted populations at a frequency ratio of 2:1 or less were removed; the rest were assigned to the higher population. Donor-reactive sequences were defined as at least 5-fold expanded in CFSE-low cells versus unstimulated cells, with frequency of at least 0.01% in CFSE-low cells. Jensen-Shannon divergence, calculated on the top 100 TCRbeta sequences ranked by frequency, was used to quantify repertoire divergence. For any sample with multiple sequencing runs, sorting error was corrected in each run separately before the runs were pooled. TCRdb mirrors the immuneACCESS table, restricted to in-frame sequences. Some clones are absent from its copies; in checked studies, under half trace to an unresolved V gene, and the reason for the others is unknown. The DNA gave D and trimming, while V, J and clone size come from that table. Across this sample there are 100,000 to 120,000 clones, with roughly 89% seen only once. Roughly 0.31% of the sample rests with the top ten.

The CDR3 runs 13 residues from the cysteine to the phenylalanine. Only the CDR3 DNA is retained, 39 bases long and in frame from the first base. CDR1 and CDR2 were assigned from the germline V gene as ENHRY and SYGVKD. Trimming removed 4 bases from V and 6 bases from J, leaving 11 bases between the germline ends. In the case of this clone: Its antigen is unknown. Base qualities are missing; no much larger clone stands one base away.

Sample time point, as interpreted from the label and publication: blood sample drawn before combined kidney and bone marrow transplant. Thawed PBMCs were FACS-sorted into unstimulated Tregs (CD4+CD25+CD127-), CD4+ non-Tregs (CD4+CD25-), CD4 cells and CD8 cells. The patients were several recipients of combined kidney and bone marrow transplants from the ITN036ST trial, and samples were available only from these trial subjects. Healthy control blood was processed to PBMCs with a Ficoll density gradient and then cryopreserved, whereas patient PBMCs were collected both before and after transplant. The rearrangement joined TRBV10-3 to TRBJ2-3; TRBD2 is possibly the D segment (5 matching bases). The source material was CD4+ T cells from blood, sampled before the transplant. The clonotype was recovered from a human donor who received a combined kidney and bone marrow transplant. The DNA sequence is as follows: TGTGCCATCAGTGCGGACTCGGGGGATACGCAGTATTTT. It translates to CAISADSGDTQYF.